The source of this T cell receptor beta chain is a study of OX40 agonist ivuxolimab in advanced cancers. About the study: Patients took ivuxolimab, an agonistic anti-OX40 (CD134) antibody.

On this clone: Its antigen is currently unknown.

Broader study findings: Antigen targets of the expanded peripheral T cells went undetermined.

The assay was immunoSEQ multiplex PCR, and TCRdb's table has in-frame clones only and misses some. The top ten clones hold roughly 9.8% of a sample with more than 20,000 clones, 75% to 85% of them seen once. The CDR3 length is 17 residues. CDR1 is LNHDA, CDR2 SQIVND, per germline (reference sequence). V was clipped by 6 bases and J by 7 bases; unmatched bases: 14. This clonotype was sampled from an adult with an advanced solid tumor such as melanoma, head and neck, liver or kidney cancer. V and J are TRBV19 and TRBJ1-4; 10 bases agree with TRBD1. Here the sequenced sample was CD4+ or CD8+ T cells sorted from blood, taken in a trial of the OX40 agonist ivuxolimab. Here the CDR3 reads CASRLWSDRGHFEKLFF. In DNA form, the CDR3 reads TGTGCCAGTAGACTCTGGAGCGACAGGGGGCATTTTGAAAAACTGTTTTTT. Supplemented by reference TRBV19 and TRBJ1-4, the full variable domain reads DGGITQSPKYLFRKEGQNVTLSCEQNLNHDAMYWYRQDPGQGLRLIYYSQIVNDFQKGDIAEGYSVSREKKESFPLTVTSAQKNPTAFYLCASRLWSDRGHFEKLFFGSGTQLSVL.